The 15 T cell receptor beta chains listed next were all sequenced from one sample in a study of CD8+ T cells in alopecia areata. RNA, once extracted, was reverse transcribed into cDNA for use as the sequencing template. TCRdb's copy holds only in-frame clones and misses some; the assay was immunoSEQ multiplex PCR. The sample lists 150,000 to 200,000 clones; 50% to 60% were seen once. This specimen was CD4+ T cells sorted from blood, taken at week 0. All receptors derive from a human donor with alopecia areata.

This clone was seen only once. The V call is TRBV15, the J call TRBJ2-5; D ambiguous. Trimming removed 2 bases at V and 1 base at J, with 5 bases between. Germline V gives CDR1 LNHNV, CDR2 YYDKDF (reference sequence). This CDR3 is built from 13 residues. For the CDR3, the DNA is TGTGCCACCAGCAGATCGCCCCAAGAGACCCAGTACTTC. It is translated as CATSRSPQETQYF. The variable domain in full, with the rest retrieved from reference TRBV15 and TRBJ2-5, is DAMVIQNPRYQVTQFGKPVTLSCSQTLNHNVMYWYQQKSSQAPKLLFHYYDKDFNNEADTPDNFQSRRPNTSFCFLDIRSPGLGDTAMYLCATSRSPQETQYFGPGTRLLVL.

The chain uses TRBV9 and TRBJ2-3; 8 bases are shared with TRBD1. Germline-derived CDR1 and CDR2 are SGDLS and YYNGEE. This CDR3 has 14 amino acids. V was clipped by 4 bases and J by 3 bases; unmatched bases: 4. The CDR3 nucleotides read TGTGCCAGCAGCCCCCGGACAGGGACAGATACGCAGTATTTT. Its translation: CASSPRTGTDTQYF.

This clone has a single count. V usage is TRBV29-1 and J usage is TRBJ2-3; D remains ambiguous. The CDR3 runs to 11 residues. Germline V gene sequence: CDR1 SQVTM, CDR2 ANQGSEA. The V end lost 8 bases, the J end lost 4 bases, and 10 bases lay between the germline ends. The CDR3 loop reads CSIIPPDTQYF. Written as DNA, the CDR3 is TGCAGCATCATTCCACCAGATACGCAGTATTTT.

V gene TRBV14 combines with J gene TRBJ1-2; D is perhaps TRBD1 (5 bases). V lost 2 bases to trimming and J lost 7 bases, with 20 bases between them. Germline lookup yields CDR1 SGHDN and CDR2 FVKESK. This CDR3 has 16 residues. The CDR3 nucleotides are TGTGCCAGCAGCCAACGCCCCCGGGCAGGGCAACGTGGCTACACCTTC. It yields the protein CASSQRPRAGQRGYTF. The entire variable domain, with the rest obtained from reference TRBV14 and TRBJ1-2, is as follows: EAGVTQFPSHSVIEKGQTVTLRCDPISGHDNLYWYRRVMGKEIKFLLHFVKESKQDESGMPNNRFLAERTGGTYSTLKVQPAELEDSGVYFCASSQRPRAGQRGYTFGSGTRLTVV.

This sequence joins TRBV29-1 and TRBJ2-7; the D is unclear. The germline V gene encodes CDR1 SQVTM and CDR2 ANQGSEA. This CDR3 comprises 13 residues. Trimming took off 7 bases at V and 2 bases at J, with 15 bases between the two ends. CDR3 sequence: CSAKGQITYEQYF. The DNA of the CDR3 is TGCAGCGCCAAAGGGCAGATAACCTACGAGCAGTACTTC.

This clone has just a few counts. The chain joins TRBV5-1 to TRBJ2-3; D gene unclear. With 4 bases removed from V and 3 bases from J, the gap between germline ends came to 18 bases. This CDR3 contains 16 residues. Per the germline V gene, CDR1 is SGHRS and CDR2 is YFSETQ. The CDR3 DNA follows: TGCGCCAGCAGCCCTCAAGCGTACCGAAAAACAGATACGCAGTATTTT. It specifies CASSPQAYRKTDTQYF.

The CDR3 DNA follows: TGTGCCAGCAGGCAGAACCTCCAAGAGACCCAGTACTTC. This translates into CASRQNLQETQYF. The chain combines TRBV25-1 with TRBJ2-5, with unresolved D. Germline assignment: CDR1 MGHDK and CDR2 SYGVNS. The CDR3 sequence is 13 residues long. V lost 6 bases and J 1 base, leaving 9 bases between the germline ends.

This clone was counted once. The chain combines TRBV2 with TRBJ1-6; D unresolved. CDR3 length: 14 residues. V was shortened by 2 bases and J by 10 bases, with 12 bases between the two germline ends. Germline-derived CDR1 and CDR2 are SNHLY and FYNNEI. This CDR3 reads CASSENKAGSPLHF. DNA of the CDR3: TGTGCCAGCAGTGAAAACAAAGCCGGCTCACCCCTCCACTTT.

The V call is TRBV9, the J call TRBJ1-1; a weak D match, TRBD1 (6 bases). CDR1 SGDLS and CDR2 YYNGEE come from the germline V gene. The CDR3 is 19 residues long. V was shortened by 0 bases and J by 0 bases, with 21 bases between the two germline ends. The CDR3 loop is CASSVVGGRLATLNTEAFF. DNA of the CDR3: TGTGCCAGCAGCGTAGTCGGGGGGCGCTTGGCCACTTTGAACACTGAAGCTTTCTTT.

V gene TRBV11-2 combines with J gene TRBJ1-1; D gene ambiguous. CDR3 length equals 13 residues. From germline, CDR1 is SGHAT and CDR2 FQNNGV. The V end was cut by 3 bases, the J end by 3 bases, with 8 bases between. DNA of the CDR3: TGTGCCAGCAGCTTGGGTTCTGACACTGAAGCTTTCTTT. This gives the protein CASSLGSDTEAFF.

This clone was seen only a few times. DNA of the CDR3: TGCAGCGTTACCCACCAGTACCTATCCCCTAACTATGGCTACACCTTC. It yields the protein CSVTHQYLSPNYGYTF. This chain connects TRBV29-1 to TRBJ1-2, with D uncertain. Deletions cut 5 bases from V and 0 bases from J, with 19 bases between. Germline V gene sequence: CDR1 SQVTM, CDR2 ANQGSEA. CDR3 size: 16 residues.

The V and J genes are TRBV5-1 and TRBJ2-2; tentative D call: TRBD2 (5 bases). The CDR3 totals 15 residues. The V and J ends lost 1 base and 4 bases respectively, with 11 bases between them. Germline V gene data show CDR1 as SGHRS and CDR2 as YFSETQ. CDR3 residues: CASSLSLAPTGELFF. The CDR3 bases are TGCGCCAGCAGCTTGAGTCTAGCCCCCACCGGGGAGCTGTTTTTT.

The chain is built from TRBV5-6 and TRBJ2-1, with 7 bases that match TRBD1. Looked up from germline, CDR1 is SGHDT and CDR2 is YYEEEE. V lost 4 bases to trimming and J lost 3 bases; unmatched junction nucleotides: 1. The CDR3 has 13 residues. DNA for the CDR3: TGTGCCAGCAGCCGACAGGGCTACAATGAGCAGTTCTTC. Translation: CASSRQGYNEQFF. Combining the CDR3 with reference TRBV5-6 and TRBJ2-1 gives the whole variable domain DAGVTQSPTHLIKTRGQQVTLRCSPKSGHDTVSWYQQALGQGPQFIFQYYEEEERQRGNFPDRFSGHQFPNYSSELNVNALLLGDSALYLCASSRQGYNEQFFGPGTRLTVL.

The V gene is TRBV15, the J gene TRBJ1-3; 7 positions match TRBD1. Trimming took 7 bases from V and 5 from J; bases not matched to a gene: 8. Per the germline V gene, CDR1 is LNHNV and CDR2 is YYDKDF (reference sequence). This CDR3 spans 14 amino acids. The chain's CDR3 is CATTTGVRRNTIYF. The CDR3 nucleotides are TGTGCCACCACCACAGGGGTTAGAAGAAACACCATATATTTT.

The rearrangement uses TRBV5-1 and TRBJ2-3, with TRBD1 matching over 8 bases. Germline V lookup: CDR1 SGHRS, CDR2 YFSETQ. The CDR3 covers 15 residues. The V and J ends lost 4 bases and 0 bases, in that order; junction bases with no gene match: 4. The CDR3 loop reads CASSKDRASTDTQYF. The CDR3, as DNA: TGCGCCAGCAGCAAGGACAGGGCGAGCACAGATACGCAGTATTTT.